A single sample gave rise to the 10 T cell receptor beta chains below, sequenced in a study of T cells after yellow fever vaccination. TCRdb reanalysed the 5' RACE reads using MiXCR and keeps one entry per CDR3 protein. In the table there are a few hundred thousand distinct CDR3 sequences, around 6.8% of which are singletons. The sequenced sample was PBMCs, obtained roughly 45 days after the first yellow fever vaccination. The source of these receptors is a man aged 18 to 29 who received the YFV17D yellow fever vaccine.

This clonotype turned up a few times. The gene calls are TRBV7-9 and TRBJ2-2, with D possibly called TRBD1 or TRBD2 (5 bases each). Per germline, CDR1 SEHNR and CDR2 FQNEAQ (reference sequence). The CDR3 extends over 14 amino acids. The ends were cut back, 5 bases at V and 6 bases at J, with 13 bases in the middle. The CDR3 nucleotides read TGTGCCAGCAGCCCCGGGACCTCGGCCGGGGAGCTGTTTTTT. Translation: CASSPGTSAGELFF.

There are many counts of this clonotype. V is TRBV7-2 and J is TRBJ2-5, with 9 bases identical to TRBD1. The germline CDR1 and CDR2 sequences are SGHTA and FQGNSA. This CDR3 contains 15 residues. The V segment lost 1 base and the J segment 5 bases; nucleotides outside the gene matches: 5. The CDR3 region has the DNA TGTGCCAGCAGCTTAGGAGGGGGGACAGGGGAGACCCAGTACTTC. Translation: CASSLGGGTGETQYF.

This clonotype was recorded at least ten times. The V call is TRBV21-1, the J call TRBJ2-4. TRBV21-1 represents a pseudogene. The length of the CDR3 is 16 residues. CDR3 protein: CASSKVGSLAKNIQYF. CDR3 in DNA: TGTGCCAGCAGCAAAGTGGGCAGCTTAGCCAAAAACATTCAGTACTTC.

In its sample, this clonotype was seen a few times. This rearrangement joins TRBV27 to TRBJ2-7, with 7 positions matching TRBD2. CDR1 and CDR2 (germline): MNHEY, SMNVEV (reference sequence). Losses at the gene ends were 4 bases for V and 6 bases for J; bases not matched to a gene: 0. The CDR3 consists of 11 residues. The CDR3: CASSWGGEQYF. The CDR3 nucleotides are TGTGCCAGCAGTTGGGGGGGCGAGCAGTACTTC.

V gene TRBV7-2 combines with J gene TRBJ2-3; 8 nucleotides agree with TRBD2. Per germline, CDR1 SGHTA and CDR2 FQGNSA. V lost 4 bases and J lost 6; bases outside the gene matches: 12. The CDR3 totals 16 residues. This CDR3 is CASSSAGTSLPDTQYF. The CDR3 DNA is TGTGCCAGCAGCTCTGCCGGGACTAGTCTTCCGGATACGCAGTATTTT.

This clonotype has just a few counts. The chain joins TRBV7-2 to TRBJ2-7; D not resolved. V lost 2 bases to trimming and J lost 0 bases, with 8 bases between them. Germline lookup yields CDR1 SGHTA and CDR2 FQGNSA. This CDR3 comprises 14 residues. CDR3 nucleotide sequence: TGTGCCAGCAGCTTAACAGCCGACTCCTACGAGCAGTACTTC. Its translation is CASSLTADSYEQYF.

The chain uses TRBV9 and TRBJ2-3; TRBD2 agrees at 8 bases. The J segment lost 1 base and the V segment lost 4 bases, leaving 8 bases of the junction unmatched. From germline, CDR1 is SGDLS and CDR2 YYNGEE. This CDR3 contains 16 residues. In DNA, the CDR3 is TGTGCCAGCAGCCCTCTGGCGGGGGGCCGCACAGATACGCAGTATTTT. Its translation: CASSPLAGGRTDTQYF.

The CDR3 DNA is TGTGCTTCCACTGGCCCCGCCACGCAGTATTTT. Protein sequence: CASTGPATQYF. The chain couples TRBV7-2 to TRBJ2-3; D gene ambiguous. CDR3 length: 11 amino acids. Germline CDR1 SGHTA, CDR2 FQGNSA.

This clonotype was counted only a few times. The V call is TRBV18, the J call TRBJ2-2; TRBD1 aligns across 9 bases. J gave up 6 bases and V 8 bases, and 10 bases lay outside the gene matches. This CDR3 is built from 15 residues. CDR1 and CDR2 (germline): KGHSH, LQKENI. CDR3 sequence reads: CASRSGQGLPGELFF. As DNA, the CDR3 is TGTGCCAGCAGATCCGGACAGGGGTTACCCGGGGAGCTGTTTTTT.

This clonotype was seen more than once but under ten times. The CDR3 sequence: CASSSGPGLARYEQYV. CDR3 coding DNA: TGTGCCAGCAGCTCAGGACCTGGACTAGCAAGATACGAGCAGTACGTC. V and J are TRBV5-5 and TRBJ2-7, with 8 bases lining up with TRBD2. The germline V gene has CDR1 SGHKS and CDR2 YYEKEE (reference sequence). The CDR3 is 16 residues long. The V gene end was trimmed by 3 bases and the J gene end by 4 bases; junction bases not matched to a gene: 12.